This T cell receptor (beta chain) was retrieved from a study of CD4 T cells in relation to SARS-CoV-2 and coronaviruses. Study-level background: The HLA restriction of the shared crossreactive spike epitopes was mapped.

The assay was immunoSEQ multiplex PCR, and TCRdb's table has in-frame clones only and misses some. The table includes some 45,000 clones, about four fifths detected once. About this clone: Its specificity is unknown.

The CDR3 has 15 amino acids. The trim removed 6 bases at V and 1 base at J, leaving 3 bases unmatched. CDR1 and CDR2 from the germline V gene are SGHAT and FQNNGV. About 10^5 naive or memory CD4+ cells were cultured with CEF peptides for about 10 days. This TCR was recovered from an adult with COVID-19. This chain connects TRBV11-2 to TRBJ2-7; TRBD2 aligns across 13 bases. The sample was naive CD4+ T cells from PBMCs, cultured in vitro. As to subset: naive CD4+ T cells isolated by negative enrichment. CDR3 loop: CASRWTSGSSYEQYF. The DNA of the CDR3 is TGTGCCAGCAGATGGACTAGCGGGAGTTCCTACGAGCAGTACTTC.